Below, 7 T cell receptor beta chains from the same sample are listed, as sequenced in a study of resident and recirculating memory T cells in vitiligo. Libraries were prepared by immunoSEQ multiplex PCR; TCRdb keeps only in-frame clonotypes and omits some of them. Among more than 35,000 clones listed, 92% were seen once. Sequencing was carried out using blood. These receptors were obtained from a male donor with vitiligo.

This chain uses TRBV19 with TRBJ2-1; 10 bases match TRBD1. V lost 1 base and J lost 6; bases outside the gene matches: 9. Germline assignment: CDR1 LNHDA and CDR2 SQIVND (reference sequence). The CDR3 sequence is 17 residues long. Written as DNA, the CDR3 is TGTGCCAGTAGTATAGTCGGACAGGGGGTAATTGGCAATGAGCAGTTCTTC. Its translation is CASSIVGQGVIGNEQFF.

The chain employs TRBV7-3 and TRBJ1-6, with a tentative D call TRBD1 (6 bases). Trimming took off 3 bases at V and 8 bases at J, with 14 bases between the two ends. Germline V gene lookup returns CDR1 SGHTA and CDR2 FQGTGA. CDR3 size: 15 residues. The DNA of the CDR3 is TGTGCCAGCAGCTTGGCGGACAGTGCCCATTCACCCCTCCACTTT. Translating it yields CASSLADSAHSPLHF.

This chain joins TRBV5-1 and TRBJ1-1; D might be TRBD1 (5 bases). This CDR3 is 16 amino acids long. CDR1 SGHRS and CDR2 YFSETQ come from the germline V gene. The V and J ends lost 4 bases and 2 bases respectively, with 18 bases between them. The CDR3 DNA is TGCGCCAGCAGCCTCGAATACTCGACAGTCAACACTGAAGCTTTCTTT. Protein: CASSLEYSTVNTEAFF.

The V call is TRBV7-6, the J call TRBJ2-3; D is undetermined. The CDR3 consists of 16 residues. Trimming cost V 8 bases and J 1 base, with 19 bases left between them. The germline V gene has CDR1 SGHVS and CDR2 FNYEAQ. CDR3 protein: CASSRTSLSRTDTQYF. The CDR3 DNA reads TGTGCCAGCTCGCGTACTTCGCTATCCCGCACAGATACGCAGTATTTT.

The V gene is TRBV6-5, the J gene TRBJ2-2; a possible D gene is TRBD1 (6 bases). The CDR3 length is 12 residues. The V end lost 6 bases, the J end lost 10 bases, and 12 bases lay between the germline ends. Looked up from germline, CDR1 is MNHEY and CDR2 is SVGAGI. CDR3 nucleotides: TGTGCCAGCAGGCACAGGGCTGAGGAGCTGTTTTTT. Translating it yields CASRHRAEELFF.

This rearrangement joins TRBV18 to TRBJ2-5; the D gene is possibly TRBD1 (5 bases). TRBJ2-7 explains the end of the DNA better; the J call may be wrong. This CDR3 contains 14 residues. Germline loops: CDR1 KGHSH, CDR2 LQKENI. CDR3 loop: CASSPVDNSYEQYF. The CDR3 region has the DNA TGTGCCAGCTCACCAGTGGACAACTCCTACGAGCAGTACTTC.

This clone was picked up a small number of times. The chain links TRBV6-5 to TRBJ1-2; D gene unclear. The ends were cut back, 2 bases at V and 6 bases at J, with 10 bases in the middle. Germline loops: CDR1 MNHEY, CDR2 SVGAGI. The CDR3 spans 13 residues. DNA for the CDR3: TGTGCCAGCAGTTACGGGCAGGTAGATGGCTACACCTTC. Residues: CASSYGQVDGYTF.